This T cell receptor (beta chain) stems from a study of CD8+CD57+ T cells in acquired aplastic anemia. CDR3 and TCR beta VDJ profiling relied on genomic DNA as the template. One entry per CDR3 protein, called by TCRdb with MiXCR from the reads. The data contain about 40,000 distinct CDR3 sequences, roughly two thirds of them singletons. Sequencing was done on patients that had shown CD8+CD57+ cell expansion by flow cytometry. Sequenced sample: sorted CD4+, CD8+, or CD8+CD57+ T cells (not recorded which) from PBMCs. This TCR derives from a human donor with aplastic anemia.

The CDR3 coding sequence is TGTGCCATCAGTGAGTCGGCCGTCCAGGGGGTAGGAGTAGGCTACACCTTC. Protein sequence: CAISESAVQGVGVGYTF. The chain couples TRBV10-3 to TRBJ1-2; the match to TRBD1 covers 7 bases. CDR1 ENHRY and CDR2 SYGVKD come from the germline V gene. The junction had 15 bases not matched to a gene; V was cut back by 0 bases and J by 8 bases. The CDR3 is 17 amino acids.